This T cell receptor (beta chain) was obtained from a study (dated by TCRdb to about 2016). Points on this clonotype: This receptor's antigen is unknown. Per-base qualities were not stored, and no clone one base away is much larger.

The library was made by RT-PCR. Instrument used: Illumina MiSeq. TCRdb trimmed the raw reads at Q25, called clones with MiXCR and kept productive beta chains. Under each unique CDR3 protein, matching rows form one entry showing the most common genes and DNA. Recorded for this sample are about 680,000 distinct CDR3 sequences; around 14% of them occurred a single time. The ten largest clonotypes hold around 3.3% of the sample. The CDR3 has 14 amino acids, counting the end cysteine and phenylalanine. Of the read, only the CDR3 DNA is kept; its 42 bases are in frame from base 1. Relative to germline, V is 1 base shorter and J is 3 bases shorter, with 7 bases between their ends. From the germline V gene, CDR1 is SGHVS and CDR2 is FNYEAQ.

The sequenced sample consisted of memory CD4+ T cells from blood. This sequence originates from a female donor in good health, serving as a healthy control. In this chain, TRBV7-6 is recombined with TRBJ1-3; the D gene is unclear. The DNA sequence is TGTGCCAGCAGCTTAGGGGGTCGTGGAAACACCATATATTTT. Translated, it reads CASSLGGRGNTIYF.